A single sample gave rise to the 5 T cell receptor beta chains below, sequenced in a study of regulatory T cells in long-lasting Graves disease. Time point indicated: persistent/refractory GD, antithyroid drugs over 5 years with positive TRAb. Extracted PBMC RNA gave rise to the TCR library. With iRepertoire HTBI primers and Arm-PCR of CDR3 regions, TCR beta libraries were built. TCRdb fed the multiplex PCR reads into MiXCR, producing one record per CDR3 protein. The sample lists over 250,000 distinct CDR3 sequences, 20% to 25% occurring once. Sequencing was performed on peripheral blood mononuclear cells (PBMCs), taken when the disease was refractory, from a patient treated with antithyroid drugs. These receptors came from a female donor with Graves disease.

A few counts support this clonotype. The chain joins TRBV3-1 to TRBJ2-4; 8 bases fit TRBD1. CDR1 and CDR2 from the germline V gene are LGHDT and YNNKEL (reference sequence). The V and J ends lost 11 bases and 2 bases, in that order; junction bases with no gene match: 8. The length of the CDR3 is 14 residues. CDR3 residues: CAVRRGLSKNIQYF. CDR3 in DNA: TGTGCCGTACGCAGGGGGCTGTCCAAAAACATTCAGTACTTC. The entire variable domain, with the rest obtained from reference TRBV3-1 and TRBJ2-4, is as follows: DTAVSQTPKYLVTQMGNDKSIKCEQNLGHDTMYWYKQDSKKFLKIMFSYNNKELIINETVPNRFSPKSPDKAHLNLHINSLELGDSAVYFCAVRRGLSKNIQYFGAGTRLSVL.

This clonotype has a count of ten or more. V is TRBV7-9 and J is TRBJ2-5, with 9 nucleotides matching TRBD2. V dropped 4 bases and J dropped 3; count of bases not matched to a gene: 9. The CDR3 contains 16 residues. Germline lookup yields CDR1 SEHNR and CDR2 FQNEAQ (reference sequence). Written as DNA, the CDR3 is TGTGCCAGCAGCTCCTCGGTTAGCGGGGGTGAAGAGACCCAGTACTTC. Its translation is CASSSSVSGGEETQYF.

The chain employs TRBV27 and TRBJ1-1, with 7 bases identical to TRBD1. Germline loops: CDR1 MNHEY, CDR2 SMNVEV (reference sequence). V was clipped by 6 bases and J by 1 base; unmatched bases: 5. This CDR3 has 14 amino acids. The CDR3 is CASSPGGRNTEAFF. Here the CDR3 DNA reads TGTGCCAGCAGCCCAGGGGGGAGGAACACTGAAGCTTTCTTT.

About this clonotype: This clone may be a read error of a much larger clone one base away. The rearrangement uses TRBV28 and TRBJ1-5, with D maybe TRBD1 (6 bases). The CDR3 has 16 residues. Germline V gene lookup returns CDR1 MDHEN and CDR2 SYDVKM. CDR3 amino acids: CANSFVRGQLNQPQHF. CDR3 DNA: TGTGCCAACAGTTTCGTGAGGGGACAACTCAATCAGCCCCAGCATTTT.

This rearrangement joins TRBV15 to TRBJ2-1, with TRBD1 matching over 10 bases. Trimming cost V 5 bases and J 5 bases; bases outside gene matches: 3. There are 14 residues in the CDR3. CDR1 LNHNV and CDR2 YYDKDF come from the germline V gene (reference sequence). CDR3 residues: CATSWTGGDNEQFF. The CDR3, as DNA: TGTGCCACCAGCTGGACAGGGGGAGACAATGAGCAGTTCTTC.